This T cell receptor beta chain was observed in a study of CD8+ T cells in alopecia areata. The treatment was: oral pan-JAK inhibitor, 5-10 mg twice daily. Once RNA had been extracted, it was reverse transcribed into cDNA to act as the sequencing template. Some clones are missing from TCRdb's copy, which holds only in-frame ones; the method was immunoSEQ multiplex PCR. The sample shows some 80,000 clones, around 60% of them seen only once. The sample was CD8+ T cells sorted from blood, taken at week 24, from a patient treated with tofacitinib. The receptor comes from a human donor with alopecia areata.

The CDR3 loop reads CASSVSATILNYGYTF. The DNA for the CDR3 is TGTGCCAGCAGTGTGTCAGCAACCATCCTTAACTATGGCTACACCTTC. The chain carries TRBV2 and TRBJ1-2; D gene ambiguous. The CDR3 runs 16 residues. Trimming took 4 bases from V and 1 from J, leaving 16 bases between them. From germline, CDR1 is SNHLY and CDR2 FYNNEI.